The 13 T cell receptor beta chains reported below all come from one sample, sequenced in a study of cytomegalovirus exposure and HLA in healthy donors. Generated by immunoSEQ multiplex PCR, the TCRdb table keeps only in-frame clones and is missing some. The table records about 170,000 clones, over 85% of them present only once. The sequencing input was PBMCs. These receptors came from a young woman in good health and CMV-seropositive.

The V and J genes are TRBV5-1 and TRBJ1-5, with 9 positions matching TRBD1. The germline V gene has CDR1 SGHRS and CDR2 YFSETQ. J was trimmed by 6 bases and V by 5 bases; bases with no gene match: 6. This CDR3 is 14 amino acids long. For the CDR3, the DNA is TGCGCCAGCAGGATCGACAGGGGGAGTCAGCCCCAGCATTTT. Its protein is CASRIDRGSQPQHF.

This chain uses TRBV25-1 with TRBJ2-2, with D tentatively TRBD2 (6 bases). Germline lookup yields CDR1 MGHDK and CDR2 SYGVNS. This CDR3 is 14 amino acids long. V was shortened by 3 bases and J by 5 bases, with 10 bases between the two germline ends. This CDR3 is CASSEGGATGELFF. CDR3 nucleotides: TGTGCCAGCAGTGAGGGAGGAGCGACCGGGGAGCTGTTTTTT.

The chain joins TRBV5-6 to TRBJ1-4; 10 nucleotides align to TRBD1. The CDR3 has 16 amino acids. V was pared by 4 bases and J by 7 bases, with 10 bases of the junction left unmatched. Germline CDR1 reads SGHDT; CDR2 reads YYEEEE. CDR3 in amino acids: CASSLLGGQGIEKLFF. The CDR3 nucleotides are TGTGCCAGCAGCCTATTAGGGGGACAGGGGATTGAAAAACTGTTTTTT.

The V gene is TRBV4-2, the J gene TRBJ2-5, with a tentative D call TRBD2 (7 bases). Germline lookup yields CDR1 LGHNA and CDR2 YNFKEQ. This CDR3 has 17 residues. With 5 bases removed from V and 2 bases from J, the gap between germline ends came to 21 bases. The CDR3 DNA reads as TGTGCCAGCAGCGCAACCGCACGGGGGGCGGAACAAGAGACCCAGTACTTC. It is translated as CASSATARGAEQETQYF.

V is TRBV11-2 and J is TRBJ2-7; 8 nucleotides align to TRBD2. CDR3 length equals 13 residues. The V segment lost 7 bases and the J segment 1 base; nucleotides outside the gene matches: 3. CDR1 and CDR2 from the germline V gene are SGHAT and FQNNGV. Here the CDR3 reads CASKAGGSYEQYF. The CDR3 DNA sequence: TGTGCCAGCAAGGCGGGAGGTTCCTACGAGCAGTACTTC.

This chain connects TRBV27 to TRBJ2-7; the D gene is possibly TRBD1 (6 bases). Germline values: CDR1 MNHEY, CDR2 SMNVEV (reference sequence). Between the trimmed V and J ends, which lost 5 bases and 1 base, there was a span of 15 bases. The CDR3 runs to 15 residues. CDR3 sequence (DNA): TGTGCCAGCAGTCGTGGGACACCGCTTTCCTACGAGCAGTACTTC. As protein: CASSRGTPLSYEQYF.

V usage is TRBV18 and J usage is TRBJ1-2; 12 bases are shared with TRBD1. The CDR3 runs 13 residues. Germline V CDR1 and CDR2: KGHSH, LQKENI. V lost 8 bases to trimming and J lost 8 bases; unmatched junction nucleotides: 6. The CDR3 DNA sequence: TGTGCCAGCCAGGGACAGGGGGCAGGAGGCTACACCTTC. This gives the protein CASQGQGAGGYTF.

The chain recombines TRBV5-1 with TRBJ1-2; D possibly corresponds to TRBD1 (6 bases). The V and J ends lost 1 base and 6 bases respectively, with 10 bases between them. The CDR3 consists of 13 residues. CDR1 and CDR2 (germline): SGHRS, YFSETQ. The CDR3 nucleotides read TGCGCCAGCAGCTTGAAAGGGGGAAATGGCTACACCTTC. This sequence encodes CASSLKGGNGYTF. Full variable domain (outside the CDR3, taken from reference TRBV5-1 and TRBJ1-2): KAGVTQTPRYLIKTRGQQVTLSCSPISGHRSVSWYQQTPGQGLQFLFEYFSETQRNKGNFPGRFSGRQFSNSRSEMNVSTLELGDSALYLCASSLKGGNGYTFGSGTRLTVV.

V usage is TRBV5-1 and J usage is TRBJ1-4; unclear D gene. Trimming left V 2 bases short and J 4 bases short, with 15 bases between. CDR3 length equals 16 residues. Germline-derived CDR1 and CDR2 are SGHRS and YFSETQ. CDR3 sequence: CASSFALGSINEKLFF. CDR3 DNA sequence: TGCGCCAGCAGCTTCGCACTCGGGTCGATTAATGAAAAACTGTTTTTT.

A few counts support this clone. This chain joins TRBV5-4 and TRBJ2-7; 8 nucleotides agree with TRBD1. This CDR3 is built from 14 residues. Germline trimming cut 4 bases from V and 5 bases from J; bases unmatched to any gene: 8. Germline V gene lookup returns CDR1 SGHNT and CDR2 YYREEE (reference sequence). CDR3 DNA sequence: TGTGCCAGCAGCCCCCGGACAGGGTACGACGAGCAGTACTTC. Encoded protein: CASSPRTGYDEQYF.

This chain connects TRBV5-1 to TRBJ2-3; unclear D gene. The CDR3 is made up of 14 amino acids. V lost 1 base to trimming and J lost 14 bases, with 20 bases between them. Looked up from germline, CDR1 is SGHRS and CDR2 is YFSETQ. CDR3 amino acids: CASSLSGSPPIPYF. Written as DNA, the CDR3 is TGCGCCAGCAGCTTGTCTGGCTCCCCTCCGATCCCGTATTTT.

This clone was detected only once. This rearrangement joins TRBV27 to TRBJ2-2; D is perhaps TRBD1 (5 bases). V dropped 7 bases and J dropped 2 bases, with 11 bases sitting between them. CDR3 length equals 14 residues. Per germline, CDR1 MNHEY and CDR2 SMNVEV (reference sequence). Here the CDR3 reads CASNVRANTGELFF. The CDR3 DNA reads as TGTGCCAGCAACGTCAGGGCAAACACCGGGGAGCTGTTTTTT.

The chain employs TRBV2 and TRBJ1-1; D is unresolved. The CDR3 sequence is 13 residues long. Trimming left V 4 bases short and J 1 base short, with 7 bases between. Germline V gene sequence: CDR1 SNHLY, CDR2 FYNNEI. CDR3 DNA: TGTGCCAGCAGTGTACTACAGAACACTGAAGCTTTCTTT. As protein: CASSVLQNTEAFF.